Below, 18 T cell receptor beta chains from the same sample are listed, as sequenced in a study of shared T cell receptors in the human thymus. Profiled with immunoSEQ multiplex PCR; TCRdb holds only in-frame clones, not every one. The sample lists about 380,000 clones, 95% occurring once. Sequences were obtained from thymocytes. These receptors were collected from a human donor.

J is TRBJ1-1 and V is TRBV19, with no clear D. The germline V gene has CDR1 LNHDA and CDR2 SQIVND (reference sequence). The CDR3 sequence is 16 residues long. V was clipped by 2 bases and J by 3 bases, with 16 bases between them. CDR3 protein: CASSIRGGTRDTEAFF. The CDR3, as DNA: TGTGCCAGTAGTATAAGAGGCGGAACACGGGACACTGAAGCTTTCTTT.

The V call is TRBV27, the J call TRBJ1-2; the D gene is possibly TRBD1 (6 bases). Germline V gives CDR1 MNHEY, CDR2 SMNVEV (reference sequence). V was cut by 3 bases and J by 2 bases, with 19 bases left in between. The CDR3 consists of 17 residues. CDR3 in amino acids: CASSFQIPPGGNYGYTF. The DNA of the CDR3 is TGTGCCAGCAGTTTCCAAATTCCCCCTGGGGGCAACTATGGCTACACCTTC.

The chain employs TRBV4-2 and TRBJ2-4; TRBD1 matches at 7 bases. There are 15 residues in the CDR3. Germline V gene sequence: CDR1 LGHNA, CDR2 YNFKEQ. Trimming at V came to 1 base and at J to 2 bases, leaving 2 bases not matched to a gene. CDR3 DNA: TGTGCCAGCAGCCAAGCGGACAGGTCCAAAAACATTCAGTACTTC. Encoded protein: CASSQADRSKNIQYF.

Of note for this clone: The junction and the germline gene differ at one end; a read error may be behind it. CDR3 bases: TGCGTAGGGGGCTGTTCAAAGTATGGCTACACCTTC. Residues: CVGGCSKYGYTF. The chain links TRBV2 to TRBJ1-2, with 7 bases lining up with TRBD1. The CDR3 consists of 12 residues. CDR1 is SNHLY, CDR2 FYNNEI, per germline.

This clone was detected once. The chain uses TRBV5-1 and TRBJ2-7; 10 nucleotides align to TRBD1. Unmatched junction bases numbered 10, after V lost 4 bases and J lost 3 bases. Germline CDR1 SGHRS, CDR2 YFSETQ. The CDR3 has 16 residues. The DNA for the CDR3 is TGCGCCAGCAGCCGGTTGCCGGGACAGGGGATCTACGAGCAGTACTTC. This codes for CASSRLPGQGIYEQYF.

This chain joins TRBV27 and TRBJ2-6; maybe TRBD2 (5 bases). Trimming pared 2 bases from V and 0 bases from J, leaving 8 bases between. The CDR3 extends over 16 amino acids. Germline V gene lookup returns CDR1 MNHEY and CDR2 SMNVEV (reference sequence). For the CDR3, the DNA is TGTGCCAGCAGTTTAGGACTCATCTCTGGGGCCAACGTCCTGACTTTC. Protein product: CASSLGLISGANVLTF.

The chain is built from TRBV5-6 and TRBJ2-3, with unresolved D. The length of the CDR3 is 16 residues. CDR1 SGHDT and CDR2 YYEEEE come from the germline V gene. V lost 2 bases and J 2 bases, leaving 15 bases between the germline ends. The CDR3 DNA follows: TGTGCCAGCAGCTTAATTCAGGCTTCATACACAGATACGCAGTATTTT. Protein sequence: CASSLIQASYTDTQYF. The whole variable domain, filled in from reference TRBV5-6 and TRBJ2-3, reads DAGVTQSPTHLIKTRGQQVTLRCSPKSGHDTVSWYQQALGQGPQFIFQYYEEEERQRGNFPDRFSGHQFPNYSSELNVNALLLGDSALYLCASSLIQASYTDTQYFGPGTRLTVL.

This chain joins TRBV11-2 and TRBJ2-5; TRBD2 matches at 13 bases. CDR1 and CDR2 (germline): SGHAT, FQNNGV. The V segment lost 5 bases and the J segment 5 bases; nucleotides outside the gene matches: 8. The CDR3 is made up of 16 amino acids. The CDR3 bases are TGTGCCAGCAGCCCTGGACTAGCGGGAGATACGGAGACCCAGTACTTC. This translates into CASSPGLAGDTETQYF.

The chain is built from TRBV18 and TRBJ1-5; 8 bases align to TRBD1. V shed 2 bases, J shed 10 bases, and the junction held 7 bases outside the gene matches. CDR1 is KGHSH and CDR2 is LQKENI in the germline V gene. CDR3 length: 14 residues. CDR3 nucleotides: TGTGCCAGCTCACCAGGACAGGGAAGGTTCCCCCAGCATTTT. This codes for CASSPGQGRFPQHF. The full variable domain, with the rest looked up from reference TRBV18 and TRBJ1-5, is NAGVMQNPRHLVRRRGQEARLRCSPMKGHSHVYWYRQLPEEGLKFMVYLQKENIIDESGMPKERFSAEFPKEGPSILRIQQVVRGDSAAYFCASSPGQGRFPQHFGDGTRLSIL.

The chain has TRBV4-1 and TRBJ2-3; D ambiguous. Germline assignment: CDR1 MGHRA and CDR2 YSYEKL. Trimming took off 5 bases at V and 5 bases at J, with 8 bases between the two ends. The CDR3 extends over 12 amino acids. CDR3: CASSARGDTQYF. The DNA for the CDR3 is TGCGCCAGCAGCGCACGAGGAGATACGCAGTATTTT.

V is TRBV7-9 and J is TRBJ2-1; 8 bases agree with TRBD1. The germline gives CDR1 SEHNR, CDR2 FQNEAQ (reference sequence). The CDR3 runs to 15 residues. With V trimmed by 5 bases and J by 8 bases, 11 bases remained unmatched. The CDR3 nucleotides are TGTGCCAGCAGCCACCGGGACAGGCAATTCTATGAGCAGTTCTTC. As protein: CASSHRDRQFYEQFF.

This CDR3 reads CASSSKETQYF. In DNA form, the CDR3 reads TGCGCCAGCAGCTCAAAAGAGACCCAGTACTTC. The V call is TRBV5-1, the J call TRBJ2-5; no clear D gene. CDR3 size: 11 residues. Germline V gene data show CDR1 as SGHRS and CDR2 as YFSETQ. V was trimmed by 3 bases and J by 3 bases, leaving 3 bases between them.

The chain is built from TRBV4-2 and TRBJ2-1; TRBD2 agrees at 11 bases. Germline values: CDR1 LGHNA, CDR2 YNFKEQ. The CDR3 totals 17 residues. V was pared by 0 bases and J by 1 base, with 2 bases of the junction left unmatched. The CDR3 region is CASSQEIAGGSYNEQFF. CDR3 in DNA: TGTGCCAGCAGCCAAGAAATAGCGGGAGGGTCCTACAATGAGCAGTTCTTC.

This chain connects TRBV27 to TRBJ1-1, with TRBD1 as a possible D gene (5 bases). Trimming stripped 2 bases from V and 4 bases from J, with 8 bases between. The CDR3 runs 13 residues. Germline V lookup: CDR1 MNHEY, CDR2 SMNVEV (reference sequence). The CDR3 loop is CASSLQGLTEAFF. In nucleotides, the CDR3 is TGTGCCAGCAGTTTACAGGGACTCACTGAAGCTTTCTTT.

This clone was counted once. The rearrangement joins TRBV11-2 to TRBJ1-3, with 12 bases lining up with TRBD1. V lost 2 bases and J lost 6; bases outside the gene matches: 11. The CDR3 loop spans 18 amino acids. Germline V CDR1 and CDR2: SGHAT, FQNNGV. The DNA of the CDR3 is TGTGCCAGCAGCTTAAGGCTGAGGGACAGGGGGCAGGAAAACACCATATATTTT. It codes for CASSLRLRDRGQENTIYF.

This clone showed up just once. This chain links TRBV5-1 with TRBJ2-2; 9 bases are shared with TRBD1. Germline lookup yields CDR1 SGHRS and CDR2 YFSETQ. Trimming at V came to 2 bases and at J to 5 bases, leaving 10 bases not matched to a gene. There are 17 residues in the CDR3. The chain's CDR3 is CASSFFGQGSKTGELFF. CDR3 DNA sequence: TGCGCCAGCAGCTTCTTCGGACAGGGGAGTAAGACCGGGGAGCTGTTTTTT.

This clone was seen a few times. The rearrangement links TRBV10-3 to TRBJ1-1; D is undetermined. Germline lookup yields CDR1 ENHRY and CDR2 SYGVKD. Between the trimmed V and J ends, which lost 6 bases and 3 bases, there was a span of 14 bases. The CDR3 runs 14 residues. CDR3 DNA sequence: TGTGCCATCAGACCGGATTGGAGTTACACTGAAGCTTTCTTT. Its protein product is CAIRPDWSYTEAFF.

The CDR3 DNA sequence: TGTGCCAGCACCCAGGCGTATACGCAGTATTTT. It codes for CASTQAYTQYF. The chain recombines TRBV2 with TRBJ2-3; unclear D gene. Germline CDR1 and CDR2: SNHLY and FYNNEI. CDR3 length equals 11 residues. V dropped 7 bases and J dropped 7 bases, with 9 bases sitting between them. Combining the CDR3 with reference TRBV2 and TRBJ2-3 gives the whole variable domain EPEVTQTPSHQVTQMGQEVILRCVPISNHLYFYWYRQILGQKVEFLVSFYNNEISEKSEIFDDQFSVERPDGSNFTLKIRSTKLEDSAMYFCASTQAYTQYFGPGTRLTVL.